A single sample gave rise to the 28 T cell receptor beta chains below, sequenced in a study of cytomegalovirus exposure and HLA in healthy donors. The PCR was carried out with 60 Vbeta primers and 13 Jbeta primers. Data came from immunoSEQ multiplex PCR; TCRdb stores just in-frame clones and leaves some out. The listing contains around 40,000 clones. What was sequenced was PBMCs. These TCRs come from a human donor in good health.

This sequence joins TRBV18 and TRBJ1-1; 9 bases line up with TRBD1. Germline trimming cut 1 base from V and 1 base from J; bases unmatched to any gene: 4. The V gene's germline CDR1 is KGHSH and CDR2 LQKENI. The CDR3 spans 16 residues. CDR3 bases: TGTGCCAGCTCACCACGGGGGACAGGGACGAACACTGAAGCTTTCTTT. Protein: CASSPRGTGTNTEAFF.

The chain joins TRBV29-1 to TRBJ2-7, with 13 bases identical to TRBD2. The trim removed 4 bases at V and 2 bases at J, leaving 8 bases unmatched. CDR3 length: 16 amino acids. CDR1 is SQVTM and CDR2 is ANQGSEA in the germline V gene. CDR3 amino acids: CSVGLAGGVGAYEQYF. CDR3 nucleotide sequence: TGCAGCGTTGGACTAGCGGGGGGAGTAGGTGCCTACGAGCAGTACTTC.

V and J are TRBV19 and TRBJ1-3, with no clear D. V was pared by 8 bases and J by 7 bases, with 6 bases between. This CDR3 is 10 amino acids long. Germline loops: CDR1 LNHDA, CDR2 SQIVND (reference sequence). CDR3 in DNA: TGTGCCAGTGGACTGAACACCATATATTTT. Protein product: CASGLNTIYF.

The chain joins TRBV11-2 to TRBJ2-3; tentatively, D is TRBD1 (6 bases). The CDR3 loop spans 15 amino acids. Germline-derived CDR1 and CDR2 are SGHAT and FQNNGV. V lost 3 bases and J lost 2, with 12 bases in between. The CDR3 region is CASSLGGQNTDTQYF. The CDR3 region has the DNA TGTGCCAGCAGCTTGGGTGGACAGAACACAGATACGCAGTATTTT.

The chain recombines TRBV15 with TRBJ1-2; the match to TRBD1 covers 8 bases. V lost 5 bases, J lost 7 bases, and 12 bases stayed unmatched. Germline lookup yields CDR1 LNHNV and CDR2 YYDKDF (reference sequence). CDR3 length equals 15 residues. The CDR3 DNA is TGTGCCACCAGCCCCCCCGGGGCAGGGGGCTTTGGCTACACCTTC. This encodes CATSPPGAGGFGYTF.

The CDR3 DNA sequence: TGTGCCAGCTCGGACAGCAACACAGATACGCAGTATTTT. This gives the protein CASSDSNTDTQYF. J is TRBJ2-3 and V is TRBV25-1; maybe TRBD1 (6 bases). This CDR3 spans 13 amino acids. The V gene lost 8 bases and the J gene lost 2 bases, with 11 bases spanning the gap. Per the germline V gene, CDR1 is MGHDK and CDR2 is SYGVNS.

This rearrangement joins TRBV7-9 to TRBJ2-7; tentative D call: TRBD1 (6 bases). Trimming stripped 8 bases from V and 2 bases from J, with 19 bases between. Per the germline V gene, CDR1 is SEHNR and CDR2 is FQNEAQ (reference sequence). The CDR3 totals 15 residues. In DNA, the CDR3 is TGTGCCAGCTCAGAGGGGCAGGGGAGCGCCTACGAGCAGTACTTC. This sequence encodes CASSEGQGSAYEQYF. Full variable domain (outside the CDR3, taken from reference TRBV7-9 and TRBJ2-7): DTGVSQNPRHKITKRGQNVTFRCDPISEHNRLYWYRQTLGQGPEFLTYFQNEAQLEKSRLLSDRFSAERPKGSFSTLEIQRTEQGDSAMYLCASSEGQGSAYEQYFGPGTRLTVT.

A note on this clone: Different DNA sequences within this sample yield the same CDR3. J is TRBJ1-4 and V is TRBV4-1, with D unresolved. This CDR3 comprises 16 residues. Germline values: CDR1 MGHRA, CDR2 YSYEKL. V lost 5 bases, J lost 3 bases, and 16 bases lay in between. The DNA for the CDR3 is TGCGCCAGCAGCTCAGAAGTATCCAAGTCTAATGAAAAACTGTTTTTT. This translates into CASSSEVSKSNEKLFF.

The chain has TRBV5-1 and TRBJ2-3; no clear D. V was pared by 6 bases and J by 0 bases, with 11 bases between. The length of the CDR3 is 14 residues. The germline V gene has CDR1 SGHRS and CDR2 YFSETQ. CDR3 bases: TGCGCCAGCACTGAGTGGAGAAGCACAGATACGCAGTATTTT. As protein: CASTEWRSTDTQYF.

In DNA form, the CDR3 reads TGTGCCAGTAGTTCCGGACACGACCAGCCCCAGCATTTT. This translates into CASSSGHDQPQHF. The chain recombines TRBV19 with TRBJ1-5, with D maybe TRBD1 (5 bases). This CDR3 has 13 amino acids. V lost 5 bases and J 7 bases, leaving 12 bases between the germline ends. The germline V gene has CDR1 LNHDA and CDR2 SQIVND (reference sequence).

The chain carries TRBV18 and TRBJ1-2; TRBD1 matches at 7 bases. This CDR3 spans 12 amino acids. With V trimmed by 4 bases and J by 6 bases, 2 bases remained unmatched. Germline CDR1 and CDR2: KGHSH and LQKENI. DNA for the CDR3: TGTGCCAGCTCACACGGGACAGATGGCTACACCTTC. Translated: CASSHGTDGYTF.

The V and J genes are TRBV5-1 and TRBJ1-1; TRBD1 matches 10 bases. The CDR3 is 16 residues long. V dropped 3 bases and J dropped 0; count of bases not matched to a gene: 5. The germline V gene encodes CDR1 SGHRS and CDR2 YFSETQ. The CDR3 sequence: CASSSRQGAVNTEAFF. For the CDR3, the DNA is TGCGCCAGCAGCTCTCGACAGGGGGCAGTGAACACTGAAGCTTTCTTT.

The chain recombines TRBV9 with TRBJ2-2, with D possibly being TRBD2 (6 bases). This CDR3 is 14 amino acids long. CDR1 SGDLS and CDR2 YYNGEE come from the germline V gene. V lost 0 bases and J 5 bases, leaving 8 bases between the germline ends. DNA for the CDR3: TGTGCCAGCAGCGTAGAGGCGGGAACCGGGGAGCTGTTTTTT. This translates into CASSVEAGTGELFF.

With regard to this clone: One junction end disagrees with the germline gene, perhaps due to a read error. The rearrangement uses TRBV2 and TRBJ1-5; 7 bases match TRBD1. The germline CDR1 and CDR2 sequences are SNHLY and FYNNEI. CDR3 length: 14 residues. Written as DNA, the CDR3 is TGTGCCAGCAGCGAAGACAGGGCCGATCAGCCCCAGCATTTT. Translating gives CASSEDRADQPQHF.

This sequence joins TRBV4-2 and TRBJ2-7, with D possibly TRBD1 on 5 matching bases. Germline values: CDR1 LGHNA, CDR2 YNFKEQ. The length of the CDR3 is 16 residues. Trimming pared 2 bases from V and 0 bases from J, leaving 14 bases between. Here the CDR3 reads CASSQYSGLSSYEQYF. The CDR3 DNA sequence: TGTGCCAGCAGCCAATACTCAGGGCTATCCTCCTACGAGCAGTACTTC.

V usage is TRBV14 and J usage is TRBJ1-1, with TRBD1 matching 11 bases. The ends lost 2 bases at V and 5 bases at J; junction bases unmatched: 10. Germline CDR1 reads SGHDN; CDR2 reads FVKESK. The CDR3 spans 17 residues. In DNA form, the CDR3 reads TGTGCCAGCAGCCAAATCGGACAGGGGGCCCTCCGGACTGAAGCTTTCTTT. Protein sequence: CASSQIGQGALRTEAFF. The whole variable domain, filled in from reference TRBV14 and TRBJ1-1, reads EAGVTQFPSHSVIEKGQTVTLRCDPISGHDNLYWYRRVMGKEIKFLLHFVKESKQDESGMPNNRFLAERTGGTYSTLKVQPAELEDSGVYFCASSQIGQGALRTEAFFGQGTRLTVV.

The J gene is TRBJ2-3, the V gene TRBV7-3, with D uncertain. CDR1 is SGHTA, CDR2 FQGTGA, per germline. The CDR3 runs to 12 residues. V lost 4 bases, J lost 2 bases, and 4 bases lay in between. The CDR3 loop is CASSSNTDTQYF. CDR3 DNA: TGTGCCAGCAGCTCAAACACAGATACGCAGTATTTT.

This chain uses TRBV5-6 with TRBJ2-2, with 9 bases lining up with TRBD1. The CDR3 totals 15 residues. V trimming: 4 bases; J trimming: 6 bases; junction bases outside the gene matches: 7. Germline V lookup: CDR1 SGHDT, CDR2 YYEEEE. The CDR3 reads CASSPTTGGAGELFF. Here the CDR3 DNA reads TGTGCCAGCAGCCCTACGACAGGGGGAGCCGGGGAGCTGTTTTTT.

The rearrangement links TRBV30 to TRBJ2-7; 8 positions match TRBD1. Germline V gives CDR1 GTSNPN, CDR2 SVGIG (reference sequence). Germline trimming cut 6 bases from V and 5 bases from J; bases unmatched to any gene: 6. This CDR3 spans 12 amino acids. In DNA form, the CDR3 reads TGTGCCTGCCTGACAGGGGCCCACGAGCAGTACTTC. As protein: CACLTGAHEQYF.

This rearrangement joins TRBV15 to TRBJ2-1, with 9 bases matching TRBD2. V dropped 0 bases and J dropped 7; count of bases not matched to a gene: 7. There are 16 residues in the CDR3. Germline V gives CDR1 LNHNV, CDR2 YYDKDF (reference sequence). CDR3 DNA: TGTGCCACCAGCAGAGATGTGAGCGGGGGGTCGAATGAGCAGTTCTTC. As protein: CATSRDVSGGSNEQFF.

The chain employs TRBV4-1 and TRBJ1-2, with D maybe TRBD1 (6 bases). The CDR3 length is 14 residues. Germline CDR1 and CDR2: MGHRA and YSYEKL. V lost 4 bases to trimming and J lost 2 bases, with 11 bases between them. The CDR3 reads CASSRPGTNYGYTF. CDR3 nucleotides: TGCGCCAGCAGCCGACCCGGGACAAACTATGGCTACACCTTC.

This chain joins TRBV27 and TRBJ2-1; D may be TRBD1 (6 bases). CDR3 length equals 13 residues. CDR1 is MNHEY and CDR2 is SMNVEV in the germline V gene (reference sequence). The V end lost 8 bases, the J end lost 1 base, and 9 bases lay between the germline ends. CDR3 bases: TGTGCCAGCTCAGACAGGTCCTACAATGAGCAGTTCTTC. Its translation is CASSDRSYNEQFF.

The chain employs TRBV11-2 and TRBJ1-1; 8 bases match TRBD1. The CDR3 length is 14 residues. Germline assignment: CDR1 SGHAT and CDR2 FQNNGV. With 3 bases clipped from V and 1 base from J, the junction kept 1 base outside the gene matches. CDR3 sequence: CASSFTGGNTEAFF. The CDR3 DNA reads as TGTGCCAGCAGCTTCACAGGGGGGAACACTGAAGCTTTCTTT. Looking up the rest from reference TRBV11-2 and TRBJ1-1 gives the full variable domain: EAGVAQSPRYKIIEKRQSVAFWCNPISGHATLYWYQQILGQGPKLLIQFQNNGVVDDSQLPKDRFSAERLKGVDSTLKIQPAKLEDSAVYLCASSFTGGNTEAFFGQGTRLTVV.

The chain is built from TRBV6-6 and TRBJ1-2; no firm D call. Trimming pared 0 bases from V and 3 bases from J, leaving 14 bases between. From germline, CDR1 is MNHNY and CDR2 SVGAGI (reference sequence). The CDR3 spans 16 residues. The CDR3 nucleotides read TGTGCCAGCAGTTACTCGTCGCCACCCGCGGACTATGGCTACACCTTC. This translates into CASSYSSPPADYGYTF.

V usage is TRBV5-1 and J usage is TRBJ1-5; maybe TRBD1 (6 bases). Trimming shortened V by 2 bases and J by 7 bases, and 16 bases separated the two germline ends. The CDR3 spans 15 residues. CDR1 and CDR2 (germline): SGHRS, YFSETQ. CDR3 sequence reads: CASSFEAGAGQPQHF. The CDR3 nucleotides read TGCGCCAGCAGCTTCGAAGCGGGGGCGGGACAGCCCCAGCATTTT.

J is TRBJ1-2 and V is TRBV20-1; D not certain. The CDR3 contains 11 residues. V gave up 7 bases and J gave up 0 bases, with 6 bases separating them. Germline V gene data show CDR1 as DFQATT and CDR2 as SNEGSKA (reference sequence). The CDR3 DNA reads as TGCAGTGTAGTTCCTAACTATGGCTACACCTTC. Residues: CSVVPNYGYTF.

Concerning this clone: At one of its ends the junction is not consistent with the germline gene, which may arise from a read error. CDR3 in DNA: TGTGCCAGCAGCTTCACAGGGGGGTACACTGAAGATTTCTTT. It yields the protein CASSFTGGYTEDFF. The chain uses TRBV11-2 and TRBJ1-1, with TRBD1 matching 8 bases. This CDR3 spans 14 amino acids. CDR1 and CDR2 (germline): SGHAT, FQNNGV.

The chain couples TRBV23-1 to TRBJ1-2; D is perhaps TRBD1 (5 bases). TRBV23-1 is filed as an ORF, its function uncertain. The CDR3 covers 13 residues. V lost 0 bases, J lost 8 bases, and 10 bases lay in between. The DNA of the CDR3 is TGCGCCAGCAGTCAATCAAGGGGAAGCGGCTACACCTTC. Protein product: CASSQSRGSGYTF.